This is a list of T cell receptor beta chains from one sample in a study of cytomegalovirus exposure and HLA in healthy donors. Profiled with immunoSEQ multiplex PCR; TCRdb holds only in-frame clones, not every one. The sample consists of 130,000 or so clones, approximately 74% of them appearing once. The sample comprised PBMCs. The receptors stem from a male donor in good health and CMV-seronegative. The CDR3 runs from the conserved cysteine through the conserved F or W. D genes are given only for firm matches. Expanded clones are given a class, and other clones once, few, many or no size at all.

CDR3aa | CDR3nt | d_gene | len | abundance | j_gene | v_gene
CASSVSSDTQYF | TGTGCCAGCAGCGTATCATCAGATACGCAGTATTTT | . | 12 | few | TRBJ2-3 | TRBV9
CASSLQDPGDTQYF | TGTGCCAGCAGCTTACAGGACCCAGGGGATACGCAGTATTTT | . | 14 | . | TRBJ2-3 | TRBV11-2
CASSVGNVTGELFF | TGTGCCAGCAGCGTGGGCAACGTTACCGGGGAGCTGTTTTTT | . | 14 | once | TRBJ2-2 | TRBV9
CASSLAPSSYEQYF | TGTGCCAGCAGCTTAGCGCCCTCTTCCTACGAGCAGTACTTC | . | 14 | once | TRBJ2-7 | TRBV11-2
CASSTRKTGQETQYF | TGTGCCAGCTCAACCAGGAAAACCGGCCAAGAGACCCAGTACTTC | . | 15 | . | TRBJ2-5 | TRBV18
CAVKLAGGTYNEQFF | TGTGCCGTCAAACTAGCGGGGGGGACTTACAATGAGCAGTTCTTC | TRBD2 | 15 | . | TRBJ2-1 | TRBV30
CASSYAGDGYTF | TGTGCCAGCAGTTATGCAGGGGATGGCTACACCTTC | . | 12 | . | TRBJ1-2 | TRBV5-4
CASSQSQFSGNTIYF | TGCGCCAGCAGCCAATCTCAGTTTTCTGGAAACACCATATATTTT | . | 15 | . | TRBJ1-3 | TRBV4-1
CASRVTRQGSYGYTF | TGTGCCAGCAGAGTAACCCGACAGGGGAGCTATGGCTACACCTTC | TRBD1 | 15 | medium-sized | TRBJ1-2 | TRBV6-5
CASSGTSGFSYEQYF | TGTGCCAGCAGTGGGACTAGCGGGTTCTCCTACGAGCAGTACTTC | TRBD2 | 15 | . | TRBJ2-7 | TRBV6-6
CAISESRLSSYNEQFF | TGTGCCATCAGTGAATCCCGTTTGAGCTCCTACAATGAGCAGTTCTTC | . | 16 | . | TRBJ2-1 | TRBV10-3
CATSSSGGYQETQYF | TGTGCCACCAGCAGTAGCGGGGGGTACCAAGAGACCCAGTACTTC | TRBD2 | 15 | once | TRBJ2-5 | TRBV15
CASSLAAPANSYEQYF | TGTGCCAGCAGCTTGGCCGCCCCTGCGAACTCCTACGAGCAGTACTTC | . | 16 | . | TRBJ2-7 | TRBV5-5
CAWSTSGTTYEQYF | TGTGCCTGGAGTACTAGCGGGACTACCTACGAGCAGTACTTC | TRBD2 | 14 | . | TRBJ2-7 | TRBV30
CAWSRVAGAGNTIYF | TGTGCCTGGAGTAGGGTGGCGGGGGCTGGAAACACCATATATTTT | . | 15 | . | TRBJ1-3 | TRBV30
CASSSAGYGYTF | TGTGCCAGCAGTTCTGCGGGCTATGGCTACACCTTC | . | 12 | . | TRBJ1-2 | TRBV28
CASRGGEKLFF | TGTGCCAGCAGGGGGGGTGAAAAACTGTTTTTT | . | 11 | once | TRBJ1-4 | TRBV6-6
CASSLGSVNEQFF | TGTGCCAGCAGCTTGGGAAGCGTCAATGAGCAGTTCTTC | . | 13 | . | TRBJ2-1 | TRBV5-6
CASQTGVVLATNEKLFF | TGTGCCAGCCAGACAGGGGTGGTTTTAGCAACTAATGAAAAACTGTTTTTT | TRBD1 | 17 | . | TRBJ1-4 | TRBV28
CASSLAEDGLTEAFF | TGTGCCAGCAGCTTAGCGGAGGATGGATTAACTGAAGCTTTCTTT | . | 15 | . | TRBJ1-1 | TRBV7-8
CASSQRVGYGYTF | TGTGCCAGCAGCCAGAGGGTAGGCTATGGCTACACCTTC | . | 13 | . | TRBJ1-2 | TRBV14
CASSQDRGRDSPLHF | TGTGCCAGCAGTCAGGACAGGGGACGGGATTCACCCCTCCACTTT | TRBD1 | 15 | . | TRBJ1-6 | TRBV6-5
CASMGGLAGVYEQFF | TGTGCCAGCATGGGGGGACTAGCGGGAGTCTATGAGCAGTTCTTC | TRBD2 | 15 | . | TRBJ2-1 | TRBV6-1
CASRTPGQYNSPLHF | TGTGCCAGCAGGACTCCGGGACAGTATAATTCACCCCTCCACTTT | TRBD1 | 15 | . | TRBJ1-6 | TRBV5-6
CASSLSEFSYNEQFF | TGCGCCAGCAGCTTGTCGGAGTTCTCTTACAATGAGCAGTTCTTC | . | 15 | . | TRBJ2-1 | TRBV5-1
CASTSLGQIAPSGNTIYF | TGTGCCAGCACCTCCCTAGGACAGATAGCCCCCTCTGGAAACACCATATATTTT | . | 18 | . | TRBJ1-3 | TRBV2
CASSLILNTEAFF | TGTGCCAGCAGCCTTATTCTGAACACTGAAGCTTTCTTT | . | 13 | . | TRBJ1-1 | TRBV5-5
CASSWLEVPKETQYF | TGTGCCAGCAGCTGGTTGGAGGTTCCCAAAGAGACCCAGTACTTC | . | 15 | . | TRBJ2-5 | TRBV5-5
CASSPTGGNQPQHF | TGTGCCAGCAGCCCCACAGGGGGCAATCAGCCCCAGCATTTT | TRBD1 | 14 | . | TRBJ1-5 | TRBV9
CASGLGQVGDTQYF | TGTGCTAGTGGTTTGGGACAGGTAGGAGATACGCAGTATTTT | . | 14 | . | TRBJ2-3 | TRBV12-5
CSSSAFGTGGSAFF | TGTTCCAGCAGCGCGTTCGGGACAGGGGGAAGTGCTTTCTTT | TRBD1 | 14 | . | TRBJ1-1 | TRBV7-9
CASSVAGTAQETQYF | TGTGCCAGCAGCGTAGCCGGGACAGCACAAGAGACCCAGTACTTC | TRBD1 | 15 | . | TRBJ2-5 | TRBV9
CASTKGVAGTYEQYF | TGCGCCAGCACCAAAGGCGTCGCAGGGACCTACGAGCAGTACTTC | . | 15 | . | TRBJ2-7 | TRBV5-1
CASSPSRDRETEAFF | TGTGCCAGCAGCCCATCGAGGGACAGGGAAACTGAAGCTTTCTTT | TRBD1 | 15 | . | TRBJ1-1 | TRBV6-6
CASSLNRVSNQPQHF | TGTGCCAGCAGTTTAAACAGGGTTAGCAATCAGCCCCAGCATTTT | . | 15 | . | TRBJ1-5 | TRBV27
CASSLDRVGSDTQYF | TGTGCCAGCAGCTTAGACAGGGTTGGATCAGATACGCAGTATTTT | . | 15 | . | TRBJ2-3 | TRBV7-2
CASSMDIGTGIYEQYF | TGTGCCAGTAGTATGGATATTGGGACAGGGATCTACGAGCAGTACTTC | TRBD1 | 16 | . | TRBJ2-7 | TRBV19
CASSTQRGGFYEQYF | TGTGCCAGCAGCACCCAGCGGGGGGGCTTTTACGAGCAGTACTTC | TRBD2 | 15 | once | TRBJ2-7 | TRBV7-8
CASSTGTGGLFGNQPQHF | TGTGCCAGCAGTACCGGGACAGGGGGTCTTTTTGGCAATCAGCCCCAGCATTTT | TRBD1 | 18 | once | TRBJ1-5 | TRBV28
CAGSFDRIGAFF | TGTGCCGGCAGCTTCGACAGGATAGGGGCTTTCTTT | . | 12 | . | TRBJ1-1 | TRBV11-1
CASSLGQLNHEQYF | TGCGCCAGCAGCTTGGGACAGTTAAACCACGAGCAGTACTTC | . | 14 | . | TRBJ2-7 | TRBV5-1
CASSSAADTQYF | TGTGCCAGCAGCTCGGCGGCAGATACGCAGTATTTT | . | 12 | . | TRBJ2-3 | TRBV11-2
CATSREGSYQPQHF | TGTGCCACCAGCAGAGAGGGCAGTTATCAGCCCCAGCATTTT | . | 14 | . | TRBJ1-5 | TRBV15
CSVRGGESGNTIYF | TGCTCCGTGAGGGGGGGGGAATCTGGAAACACCATATATTTT | . | 14 | . | TRBJ1-3 | TRBV29-1
CASSSSGGATETQYF | TGTGCCAGCAGCTCGAGCGGGGGGGCCACGGAGACCCAGTACTTC | TRBD2 | 15 | . | TRBJ2-5 | TRBV7-2
CASSQVEGGSDTQYF | TGCGCCAGCAGCCAAGTGGAGGGAGGCTCAGATACGCAGTATTTT | . | 15 | few | TRBJ2-3 | TRBV4-1
CAISHQGQGTAEGELFF | TGTGCCATCAGCCACCAGGGACAGGGGACGGCAGAGGGGGAGCTGTTTTTT | TRBD1 | 17 | . | TRBJ2-2 | TRBV10-3
CASSYSPGGDQETQYF | TGTGCCAGCAGTTACTCCCCCGGGGGGGACCAAGAGACCCAGTACTTC | TRBD2 | 16 | . | TRBJ2-5 | TRBV6-6
CASSQRAANTGELFF | TGTGCCAGCAGCCAGAGGGCTGCGAACACCGGGGAGCTGTTTTTT | . | 15 | . | TRBJ2-2 | TRBV7-6
CASSLSSGSLYNEQFF | TGTGCCAGTAGTCTATCTAGCGGGAGTCTCTACAATGAGCAGTTCTTC | TRBD2 | 16 | once | TRBJ2-1 | TRBV19
CASSGDRSGGYTF | TGTGCCAGCAGCGGGGACAGATCTGGTGGCTACACCTTC | TRBD1 | 13 | once | TRBJ1-2 | TRBV9